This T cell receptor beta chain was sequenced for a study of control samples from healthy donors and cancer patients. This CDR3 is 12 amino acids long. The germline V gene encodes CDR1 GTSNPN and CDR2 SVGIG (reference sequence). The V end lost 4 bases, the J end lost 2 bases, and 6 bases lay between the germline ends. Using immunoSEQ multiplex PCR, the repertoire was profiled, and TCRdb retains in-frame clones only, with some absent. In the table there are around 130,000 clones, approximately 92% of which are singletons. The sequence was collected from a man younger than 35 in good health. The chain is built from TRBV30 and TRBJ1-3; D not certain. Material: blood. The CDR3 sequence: CAWKAAGNTIYF. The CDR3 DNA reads TGTGCCTGGAAGGCGGCTGGAAACACCATATATTTT.